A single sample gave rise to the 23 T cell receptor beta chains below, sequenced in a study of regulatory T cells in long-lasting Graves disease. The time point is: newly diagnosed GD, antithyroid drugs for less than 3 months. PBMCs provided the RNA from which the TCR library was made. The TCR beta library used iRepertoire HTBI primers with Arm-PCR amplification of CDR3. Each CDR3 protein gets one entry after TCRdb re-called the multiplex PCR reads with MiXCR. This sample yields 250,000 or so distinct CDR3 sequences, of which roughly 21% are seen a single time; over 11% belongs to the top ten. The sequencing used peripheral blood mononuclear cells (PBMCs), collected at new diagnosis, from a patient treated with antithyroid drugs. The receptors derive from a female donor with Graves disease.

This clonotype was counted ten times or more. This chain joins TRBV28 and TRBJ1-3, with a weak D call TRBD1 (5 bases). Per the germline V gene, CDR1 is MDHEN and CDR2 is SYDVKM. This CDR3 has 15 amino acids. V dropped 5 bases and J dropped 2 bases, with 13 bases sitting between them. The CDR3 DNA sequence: TGTGCCAGCAGTCCATCAGGGAAGACTGGAAACACCATATATTTT. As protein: CASSPSGKTGNTIYF.

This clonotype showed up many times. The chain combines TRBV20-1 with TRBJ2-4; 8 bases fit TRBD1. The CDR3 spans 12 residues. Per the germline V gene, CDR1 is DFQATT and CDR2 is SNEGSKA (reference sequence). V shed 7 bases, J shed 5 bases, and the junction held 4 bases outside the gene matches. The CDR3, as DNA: TGCAGTGGGACAGGGACGGAAAACATTCAGTACTTC. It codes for CSGTGTENIQYF.

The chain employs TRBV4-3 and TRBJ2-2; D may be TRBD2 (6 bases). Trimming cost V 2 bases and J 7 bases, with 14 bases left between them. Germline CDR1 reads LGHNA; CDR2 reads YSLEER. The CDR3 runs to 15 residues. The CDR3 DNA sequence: TGCGCCAGCAGCCAAAGGGAGGAACGAGGCGGGGAGCTGTTTTTT. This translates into CASSQREERGGELFF.

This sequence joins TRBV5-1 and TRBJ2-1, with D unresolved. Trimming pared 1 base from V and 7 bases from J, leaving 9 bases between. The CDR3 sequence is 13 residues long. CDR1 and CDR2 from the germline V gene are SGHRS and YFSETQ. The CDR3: CASSLSWGNEQFF. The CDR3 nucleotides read TGCGCCAGCAGCTTGTCCTGGGGAAATGAGCAGTTCTTC.

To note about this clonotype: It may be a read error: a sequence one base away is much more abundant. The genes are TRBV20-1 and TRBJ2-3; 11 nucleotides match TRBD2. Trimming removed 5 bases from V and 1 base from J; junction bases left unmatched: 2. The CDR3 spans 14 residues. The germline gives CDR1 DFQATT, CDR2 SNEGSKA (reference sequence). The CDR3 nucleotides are TGCAGTGCTCAACTAGCGGGGGGCACAGATACGCAGTATTTT. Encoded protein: CSAQLAGGTDTQYF.

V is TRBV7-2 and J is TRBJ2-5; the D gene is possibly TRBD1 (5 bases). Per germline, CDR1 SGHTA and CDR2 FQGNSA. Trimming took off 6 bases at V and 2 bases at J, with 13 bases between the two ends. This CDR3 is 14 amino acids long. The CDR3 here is CASSQGAVQETQYF. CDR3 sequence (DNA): TGTGCCAGCAGTCAAGGGGCAGTTCAAGAGACCCAGTACTTC.

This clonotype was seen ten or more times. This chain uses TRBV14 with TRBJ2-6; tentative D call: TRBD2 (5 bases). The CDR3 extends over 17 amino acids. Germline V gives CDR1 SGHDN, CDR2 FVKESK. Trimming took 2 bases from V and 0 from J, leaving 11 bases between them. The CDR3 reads CASSQRSGSSGANVLTF. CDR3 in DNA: TGTGCCAGCAGCCAAAGGTCGGGGAGCTCTGGGGCCAACGTCCTGACTTTC.

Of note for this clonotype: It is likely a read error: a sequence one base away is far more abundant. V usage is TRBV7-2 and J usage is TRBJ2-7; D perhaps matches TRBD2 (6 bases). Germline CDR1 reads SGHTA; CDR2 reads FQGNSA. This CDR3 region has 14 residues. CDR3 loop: CASSVRGGSYGQYF. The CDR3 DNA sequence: TGTGCCAGCAGCGTGCGGGGTGGGTCCTACGGGCAGTACTTC. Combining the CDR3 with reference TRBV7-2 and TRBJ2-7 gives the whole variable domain GAGVSQSPSNKVTEKGKDVELRCDPISGHTALYWYRQSLGQGLEFLIYFQGNSAPDKSGLPSDRFSAERTGGSVSTLTIQRTQQEDSAVYLCASSVRGGSYGQYFGPGTRLTVT.

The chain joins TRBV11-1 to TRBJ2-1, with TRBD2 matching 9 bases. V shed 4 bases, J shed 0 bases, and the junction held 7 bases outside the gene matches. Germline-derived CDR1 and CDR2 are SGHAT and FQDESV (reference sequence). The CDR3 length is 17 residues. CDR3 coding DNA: TGTGCCAGCAGCTCTAATGGACTAGCGAGCTCCTACAATGAGCAGTTCTTC. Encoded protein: CASSSNGLASSYNEQFF.

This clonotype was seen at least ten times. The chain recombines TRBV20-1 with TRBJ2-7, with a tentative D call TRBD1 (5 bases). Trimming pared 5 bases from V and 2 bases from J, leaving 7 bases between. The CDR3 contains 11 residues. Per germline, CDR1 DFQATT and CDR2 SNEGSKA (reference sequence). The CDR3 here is CSAGAAYEQYF. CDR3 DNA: TGCAGTGCTGGGGCCGCCTACGAGCAGTACTTC.

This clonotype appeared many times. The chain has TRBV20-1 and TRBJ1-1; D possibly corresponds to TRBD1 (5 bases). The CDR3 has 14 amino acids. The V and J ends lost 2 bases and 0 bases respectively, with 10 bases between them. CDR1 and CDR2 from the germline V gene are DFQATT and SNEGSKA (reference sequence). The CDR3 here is CSARRWGVNTEAFF. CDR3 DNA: TGCAGTGCTAGACGATGGGGGGTGAACACTGAAGCTTTCTTT.

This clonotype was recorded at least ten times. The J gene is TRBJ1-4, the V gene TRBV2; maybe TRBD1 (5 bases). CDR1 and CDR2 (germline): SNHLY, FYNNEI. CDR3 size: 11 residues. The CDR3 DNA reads TGTGCAGGCTCTGGGGACGGAAAACTGTTTTTT. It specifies CAGSGDGKLFF.

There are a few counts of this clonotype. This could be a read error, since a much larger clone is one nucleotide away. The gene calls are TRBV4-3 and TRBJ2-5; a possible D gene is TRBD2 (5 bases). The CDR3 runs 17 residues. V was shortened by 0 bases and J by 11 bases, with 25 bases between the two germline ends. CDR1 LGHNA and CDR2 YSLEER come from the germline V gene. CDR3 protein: CASSQEPRPSSYNEQYF. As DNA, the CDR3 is TGCGCCAGCAGCCAAGAGCCGCGGCCTAGCTCCTACAATGAGCAGTACTTC.

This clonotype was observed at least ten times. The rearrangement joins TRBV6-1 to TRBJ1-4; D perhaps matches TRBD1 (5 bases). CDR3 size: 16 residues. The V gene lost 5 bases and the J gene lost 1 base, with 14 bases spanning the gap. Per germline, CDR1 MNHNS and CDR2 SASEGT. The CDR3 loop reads CASSRQGIRTNEKLFF. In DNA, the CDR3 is TGTGCCAGCAGTCGGCAGGGTATCCGAACTAATGAAAAACTGTTTTTT.

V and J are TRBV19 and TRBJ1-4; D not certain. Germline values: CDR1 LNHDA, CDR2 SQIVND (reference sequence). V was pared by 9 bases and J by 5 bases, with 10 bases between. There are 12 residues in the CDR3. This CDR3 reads CASGSLNEKLFF. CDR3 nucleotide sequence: TGTGCCAGCGGGAGCCTCAATGAAAAACTGTTTTTT.

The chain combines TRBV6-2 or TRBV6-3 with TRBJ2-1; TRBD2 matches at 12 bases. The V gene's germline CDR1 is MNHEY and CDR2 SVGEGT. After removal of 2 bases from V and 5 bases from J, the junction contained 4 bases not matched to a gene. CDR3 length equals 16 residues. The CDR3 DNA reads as TGTGCCAGCAGTTACGCGGGACTAGCGGGCAACAATGAGCAGTTCTTC. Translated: CASSYAGLAGNNEQFF.

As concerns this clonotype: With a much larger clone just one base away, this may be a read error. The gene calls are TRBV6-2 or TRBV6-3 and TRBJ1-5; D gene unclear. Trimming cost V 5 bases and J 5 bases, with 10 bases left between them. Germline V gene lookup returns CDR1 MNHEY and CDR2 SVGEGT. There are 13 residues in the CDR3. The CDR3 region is CASSHGVDQPQHF. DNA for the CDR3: TGTGCCAGCAGTCACGGGGTGGATCAGCCCCAGCATTTT.

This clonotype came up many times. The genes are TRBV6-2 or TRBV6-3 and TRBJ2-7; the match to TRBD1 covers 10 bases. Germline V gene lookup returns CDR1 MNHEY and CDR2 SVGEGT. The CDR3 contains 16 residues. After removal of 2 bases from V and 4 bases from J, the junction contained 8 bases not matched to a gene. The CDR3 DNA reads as TGTGCCAGCAGTTACCGCCGGGACAGGGGTACTTACGAGCAGTACTTC. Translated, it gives CASSYRRDRGTYEQYF.

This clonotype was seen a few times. The DNA for the CDR3 is TGTGCCAGCAGCGCGTGGGCAGGGTCGACAGATACGCAGTATTTT. Translation: CASSAWAGSTDTQYF. This sequence joins TRBV25-1 and TRBJ2-3; D might be TRBD1 (5 bases). Looked up from germline, CDR1 is MGHDK and CDR2 is SYGVNS. Trimming pared 6 bases from V and 3 bases from J, leaving 16 bases between. This CDR3 spans 15 amino acids.

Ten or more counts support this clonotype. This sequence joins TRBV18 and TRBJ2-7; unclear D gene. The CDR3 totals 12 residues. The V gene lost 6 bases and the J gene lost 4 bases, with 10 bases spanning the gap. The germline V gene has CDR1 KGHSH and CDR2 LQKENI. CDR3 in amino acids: CASSSTVYEQYF. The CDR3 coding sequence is TGTGCCAGCTCTTCGACGGTTTACGAGCAGTACTTC.

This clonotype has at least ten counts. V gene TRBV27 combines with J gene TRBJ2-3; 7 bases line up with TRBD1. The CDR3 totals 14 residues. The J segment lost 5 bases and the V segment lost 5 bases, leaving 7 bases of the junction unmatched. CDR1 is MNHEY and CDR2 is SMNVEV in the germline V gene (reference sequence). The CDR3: CASSPKTGRDTQYF. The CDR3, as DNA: TGTGCCAGCAGTCCCAAGACAGGGAGAGATACGCAGTATTTT.

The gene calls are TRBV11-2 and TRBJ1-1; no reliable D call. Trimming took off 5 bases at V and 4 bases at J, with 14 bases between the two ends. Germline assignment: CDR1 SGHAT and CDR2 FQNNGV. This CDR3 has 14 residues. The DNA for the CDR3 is TGTGCCAGCAGCCCCAGTAGGAGCACCACTGAAGCTTTCTTT. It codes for CASSPSRSTTEAFF.

The CDR3 sequence is CASSVLRVTEAFF. As DNA, the CDR3 is TGTGCCAGCAGCGTCCTCAGGGTGACTGAAGCTTTCTTT. The chain combines TRBV11-2 with TRBJ1-1, with D perhaps matching TRBD1 (5 bases). Germline V gene sequence: CDR1 SGHAT, CDR2 FQNNGV. The V end was cut by 5 bases, the J end by 5 bases, with 12 bases between. CDR3 size: 13 residues.